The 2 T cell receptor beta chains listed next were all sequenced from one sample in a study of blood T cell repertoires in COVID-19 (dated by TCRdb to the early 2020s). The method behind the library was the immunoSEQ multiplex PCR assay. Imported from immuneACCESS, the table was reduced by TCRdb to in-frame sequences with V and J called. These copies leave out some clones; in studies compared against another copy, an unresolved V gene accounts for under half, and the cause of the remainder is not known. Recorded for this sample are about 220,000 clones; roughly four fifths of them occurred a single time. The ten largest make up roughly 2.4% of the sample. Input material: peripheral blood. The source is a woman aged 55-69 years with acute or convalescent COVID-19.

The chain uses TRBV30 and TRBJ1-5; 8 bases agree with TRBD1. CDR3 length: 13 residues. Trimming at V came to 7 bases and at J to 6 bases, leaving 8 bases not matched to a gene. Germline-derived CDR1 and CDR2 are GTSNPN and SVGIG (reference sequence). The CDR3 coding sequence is TGTGCCTACGCAACAGGGGGTTTTCAGCCCCAGCATTTT. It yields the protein CAYATGGFQPQHF.

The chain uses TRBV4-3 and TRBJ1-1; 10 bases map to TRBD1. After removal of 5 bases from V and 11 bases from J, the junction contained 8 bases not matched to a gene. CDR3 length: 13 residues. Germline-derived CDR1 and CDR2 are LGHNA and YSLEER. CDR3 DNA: TGCGCCAGCAGCTGGGACAGGGGAGATGGGGCTTTCTTT. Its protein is CASSWDRGDGAFF.